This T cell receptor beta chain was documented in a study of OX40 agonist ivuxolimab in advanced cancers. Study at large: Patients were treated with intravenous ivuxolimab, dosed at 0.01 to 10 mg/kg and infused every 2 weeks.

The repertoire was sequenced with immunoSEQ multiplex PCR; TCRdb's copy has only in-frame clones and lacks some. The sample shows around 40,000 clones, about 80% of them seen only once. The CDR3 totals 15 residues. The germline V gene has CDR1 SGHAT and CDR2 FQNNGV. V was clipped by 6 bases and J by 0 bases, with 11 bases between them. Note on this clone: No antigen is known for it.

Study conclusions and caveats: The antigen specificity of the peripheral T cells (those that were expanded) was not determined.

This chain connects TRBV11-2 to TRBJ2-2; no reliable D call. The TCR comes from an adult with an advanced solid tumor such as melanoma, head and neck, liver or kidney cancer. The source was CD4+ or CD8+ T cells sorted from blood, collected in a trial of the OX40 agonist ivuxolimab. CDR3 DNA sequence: TGTGCCAGCAGATCCCTCAGCTCGAACACCGGGGAGCTGTTTTTT. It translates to CASRSLSSNTGELFF.